This is a list of T cell receptor beta chains from one sample in a study of T-cell memory formation after mild COVID-19. One entry per CDR3 protein results from TCRdb running MiXCR on the 5' RACE reads. This repertoire shows about 270,000 distinct CDR3 sequences, around 15% found once; its top ten account for around 23%. The sequenced sample was PBMCs or a T cell subset sorted from them (not recorded which). These TCRs come from a young man who had mild COVID-19 (a few samples of this study predate the infection). Cell type and time point are not known. Each CDR3 is given with its conserved first and last residue. The D gene is left open where the match is weak. Some rows have no size entry. The others give once, few or many, or a class for an expanded clone.

v_call,j_call,d_call,cdr3_length,clone_size,cdr3_nt,cdr3_aa
TRBV6-2/TRBV6-3,TRBJ2-1,-,16,-,TGTGCCAGCAGACGTACCGGGGGTGGGGGGGCGAGTGAGCAGTTCTTC,CASRRTGGGGASEQFF
TRBV9,TRBJ2-1,-,13,-,TGTGCCAGCAGCCCCCAGAACAGTGCCGGGCAGTTCTTC,CASSPQNSAGQFF
TRBV12-3/TRBV12-4,TRBJ2-5,TRBD2,14,-,TGTGCCAGCACCTACCAGCCGGGGGGAGAGACCCAGTACTTC,CASTYQPGGETQYF
TRBV4-1,TRBJ1-1,-,14,-,TGCGCCAGCGTGGGGGCAGGACAGAACACTGAAGCTTTCTTT,CASVGAGQNTEAFF
TRBV20-1,TRBJ1-6,-,13,-,TGCAGTGCTAGACACCAGGGTAACTCACCCCTCCACTTT,CSARHQGNSPLHF
TRBV20-1,TRBJ2-5,TRBD1,15,few,TGCAGTCCAGCCCGGGACAGTTGGTACCAAGAGACCCAGTACTTC,CSPARDSWYQETQYF
TRBV4-1,TRBJ2-7,-,16,few,TGCGCCAGCAGCCAAGATTTCGCTAGCTCCGACTACGAGCAGTACTTC,CASSQDFASSDYEQYF
TRBV4-1,TRBJ2-2,-,16,-,TGCGCCAGCAGCCATAGACAGTGGGAGAACACCGGGGAGCTGTTTTTT,CASSHRQWENTGELFF
TRBV15,TRBJ1-2,-,12,-,TGTGCCACCAGCAGAGACGGCTTTGGCTACACCTTC,CATSRDGFGYTF
TRBV12-3/TRBV12-4,TRBJ2-7,TRBD1,14,many,TGTGCCAGCAGTTTTATACAGGGGTCCTACGAGCAGTACTTC,CASSFIQGSYEQYF
TRBV5-6,TRBJ2-4,-,16,-,TGTGCCAGCAGCGGGGCCAGATTTATAGCCAAAAACATTCAGTACTTC,CASSGARFIAKNIQYF
TRBV4-3,TRBJ2-1,TRBD2,19,many,TGCGCCAGCAGCCCCGCGACTAGCGGGGGGGCCCGTTCCTACAATGAGCAGTTCTTC,CASSPATSGGARSYNEQFF
TRBV29-1,TRBJ2-1,-,10,-,TGCAGCGTTCGGATCGAAGAGCAGTTCTTC,CSVRIEEQFF
TRBV20-1,TRBJ2-7,-,14,-,TGCAGTGCTAGTCTCCCTTCTTCAACCTACGAGCAGTACTTC,CSASLPSSTYEQYF
TRBV23-1,TRBJ1-5,TRBD1,16,many,TGCGCCAGCAGTCCACGGACAGGGGGAAGCAATCAGCCCCAGCATTTT,CASSPRTGGSNQPQHF
TRBV7-2,TRBJ2-5,-,14,-,TGTGCCAGCAGCTTAACAGGGCATCAAGAGACCCAGTACTTC,CASSLTGHQETQYF
TRBV6-5,TRBJ1-3,-,17,few,TGTGCCAGCAGCCGCGCATCTGACAAAAGCTCTGGAAACACCATATATTTT,CASSRASDKSSGNTIYF
TRBV5-1,TRBJ2-5,TRBD1,14,few,TGCGCCAGCAGCTGGACAGGGGGCGAAAAGACCCAGTACTTC,CASSWTGGEKTQYF
TRBV11-2,TRBJ1-5,TRBD1,16,few,TGTGCCAGCAGTCCCACCACAGGGGCGCGGGGTCAGCCCCAGCATTTT,CASSPTTGARGQPQHF
TRBV30,TRBJ2-7,-,13,-,TGTGCCTTCATAGGGGTTGGGGCCTACGAGCAGTACTTC,CAFIGVGAYEQYF
TRBV23-1,TRBJ2-5,-,15,few,TGCGCCAGCAGTCAATCGGAGGGAACCCCCGGGACCCAGTACTTC,CASSQSEGTPGTQYF
TRBV4-1,TRBJ2-5,-,15,-,TGCGCCAGCAGCCAAGAGGGCAGTTACCAAGAGACCCAGTACTTC,CASSQEGSYQETQYF
TRBV7-3,TRBJ2-1,TRBD2,17,-,TGTGCCAGCAGCTTACGAAAGCGGGGGGGTGCCTACAATGAGCAGTTCTTC,CASSLRKRGGAYNEQFF
TRBV7-8,TRBJ1-1,-,15,-,TGTGCCAGCAGCCCCCGGCGAGCAGACAACACTGAAGCTTTCTTT,CASSPRRADNTEAFF
TRBV12-3/TRBV12-4,TRBJ2-7,-,12,-,TGTGCCAGCACCGGGACCAACTACGAGCAGTACTTC,CASTGTNYEQYF
TRBV6-6,TRBJ1-6,TRBD1,14,-,TGTGCCAGCAGTTACGAGACAGGGGGTTCACCCCTCCACTTT,CASSYETGGSPLHF
TRBV6-2/TRBV6-3,TRBJ2-1,-,11,few,TGTGCCAGTACCGGCGCGCATGAGCAGTTCTTC,CASTGAHEQFF
TRBV28,TRBJ2-1,-,14,-,TGTGCCACCTTTGGACAGTCCTCCTACAATGAGCAGTTCTTC,CATFGQSSYNEQFF
TRBV2,TRBJ1-1,TRBD1,11,-,TGTGCCAGCAGTTACAGGGGCGAAGCTTTCTTT,CASSYRGEAFF
TRBV28,TRBJ1-5,-,14,-,TGTGCCAGCAGTTTGAGCCAGGGGTATCAGCCCCAGCATTTT,CASSLSQGYQPQHF
TRBV9,TRBJ1-3,-,17,-,TGTGCCAGCAGCCAGACCCCGGACCGTCTCTCTGGAAACACCATATATTTT,CASSQTPDRLSGNTIYF
TRBV6-6,TRBJ1-4,-,15,-,TGTGCCAGCAGCGACAAGACTGCAACTAATGAAAAACTGTTTTTT,CASSDKTATNEKLFF